This T cell receptor (beta chain) was recorded in a study of blood T cells in healthy people across ages. A second roughly 6 to 11 cycle PCR used barcoded and J-beta primers. One entry per CDR3 protein, called by TCRdb with MiXCR from the 5' RACE reads. The sample records approximately 350,000 distinct CDR3 sequences, about 49% being singletons. This clonotype has just a few counts. CDR1 is MNHEY, CDR2 SVGAGI, per germline. The CDR3 sequence is 13 residues long. The receptor comes from a man between 60 and 75 years old in good health. The sample was blood. The chain couples TRBV6-5 to TRBJ2-4; 7 bases are a match to TRBD1. Matching the DNA end better, TRBJ2-7 makes the J call doubtful. The CDR3, as DNA: TGTGCCAGCAGTTCCGGGACAGACCGCGAGCAGTACTTC. Its protein is CASSSGTDREQYF.